This TCR beta chain appears in the sequencing data of a study of blood T cells in healthy people across ages. The CDR3 is 17 residues long. Germline CDR1 and CDR2: SGHRS and YFSETQ. Trimming cost V 0 bases and J 2 bases, with 15 bases left between them. A second PCR of 7 to 11 cycles used a sample-barcoded 5' primer and a J-beta primer mix. TCRdb processed the 5' RACE reads anew with MiXCR; each CDR3 protein has one entry. This table holds about 1.6 million distinct CDR3 sequences, 30% to 35% found once. This sequence originates from a woman between 25 and 40 years old in good health. The source material was blood. The chain uses TRBV5-1 and TRBJ1-3; tentatively, D is TRBD1 (5 bases). The CDR3 region is CASSLENPGTPGNTIYF. The CDR3 coding sequence is TGCGCCAGCAGCTTGGAGAACCCAGGGACCCCTGGAAACACCATATATTTT.